The 12 T cell receptor beta chains in this list originate from one sample, sequenced in a study of post-analysis software for immune sequencing data. Sequencing libraries made from TCR beta cDNA carried unique molecular identifiers. In TCRdb, the PCR reads were re-called with MiXCR into one record per CDR3 protein. Here the sample spans about 680,000 distinct CDR3 sequences, 55% to 70% being singletons. These receptors' targets are unknown. Overall study results and limits: Patients used a handful of TRBV segments, including TRBV5-6, TRBV5-1 and TRBV20-1, more often than controls.

Sequenced input: blood. Receptor source: a girl under 10 years old with multiple sclerosis.

This clonotype has a single count. The chain couples TRBV5-1 to TRBJ2-7, with D perhaps being TRBD1 or TRBD2 (5 bases each). CDR1 and CDR2 from the germline V gene are SGHRS and YFSETQ. Trimming stripped 4 bases from V and 2 bases from J, with 13 bases between. The CDR3 runs 14 residues. In DNA, the CDR3 is TGCGCCAGCAGCCGGGGCTACTCCACCTACGAGCAGTACTTC. Protein: CASSRGYSTYEQYF.

The chain links TRBV10-2 to TRBJ2-1; 8 bases match TRBD2. Unmatched junction bases numbered 8, after V lost 8 bases and J lost 2 bases. CDR3 size: 15 residues. CDR1 and CDR2 (germline): WSHSY, SAAADI. The CDR3 region has the DNA TGCGCCAGCCCCGCGGGACTAGTCCCCTACAATGAGCAGTTCTTC. It codes for CASPAGLVPYNEQFF.

The chain is built from TRBV7-8 and TRBJ2-4, with a tentative D call TRBD1 (5 bases). The CDR3 has 18 amino acids. The germline V gene encodes CDR1 SGHVS and CDR2 FQNEAQ. V was pared by 5 bases and J by 0 bases, with 20 bases between. The CDR3 is CASSVTGLPILAKNIQYF. The CDR3 nucleotides are TGTGCCAGCAGCGTTACAGGTCTCCCCATCTTAGCCAAAAACATTCAGTACTTC.

The table lists this clonotype with a few counts. The rearrangement joins TRBV18 to TRBJ2-1, with TRBD1 matching 7 bases. This CDR3 region has 14 residues. The germline V gene encodes CDR1 KGHSH and CDR2 LQKENI. The V segment lost 3 bases and the J segment 8 bases; nucleotides outside the gene matches: 7. CDR3 in amino acids: CASSPSTGYHEQFF. CDR3 DNA: TGTGCCAGCTCACCCTCGACAGGGTACCATGAGCAGTTCTTC.

V and J are TRBV5-1 and TRBJ2-3; D is possibly TRBD2 (6 bases). CDR3 length: 15 amino acids. Germline-derived CDR1 and CDR2 are SGHRS and YFSETQ. The V gene lost 3 bases and the J gene lost 5 bases, with 16 bases spanning the gap. The CDR3 sequence: CASSSPGDLRDTQYF. CDR3 in DNA: TGCGCCAGCAGCTCCCCGGGGGACCTGCGAGATACGCAGTATTTT.

The chain combines TRBV4-3 with TRBJ2-3, with 10 bases that match TRBD1. V lost 1 base and J lost 5; bases outside the gene matches: 9. This CDR3 comprises 17 residues. Germline V lookup: CDR1 LGHNA, CDR2 YSLEER. CDR3 sequence (DNA): TGCGCCAGCAGCCAAGTGTTTAGGACAGGGGGGCGAGATACGCAGTATTTT. This gives the protein CASSQVFRTGGRDTQYF.

This clonotype was detected only a few times. V and J are TRBV20-1 and TRBJ2-3; 7 positions agree with TRBD1. The CDR3 is made up of 14 amino acids. Germline trimming cut 0 bases from V and 5 bases from J; bases unmatched to any gene: 5. Germline-derived CDR1 and CDR2 are DFQATT and SNEGSKA (reference sequence). The CDR3 coding sequence is TGCAGTGCTAGAGAGGTTAGGGGGCAAGATACGCAGTATTTT. Its translation is CSAREVRGQDTQYF.

Worth noting for this clonotype: One end of the junction is discordant with germline, which a read error may explain. This chain uses TRBV15 with TRBJ2-1; D possibly corresponds to TRBD2 (5 bases). Germline-derived CDR1 and CDR2 are LNHNV and YYDKDF (reference sequence). CDR3 length: 14 residues. For the CDR3, the DNA is TGTGCCACCAGCGGGCCGGACTCCGACAATGAGCAGTTCTTC. Its translation: CATSGPDSDNEQFF.

Here the CDR3 reads CASSGLHSETQYF. The CDR3 DNA reads as TGTGCCAGCAGCGGACTACACTCAGAGACCCAGTACTTC. The chain links TRBV13 to TRBJ2-5, with D perhaps matching TRBD2 (6 bases). Germline CDR1 is PRHDT and CDR2 is FYEKMQ (reference sequence). With 5 bases removed from V and 4 bases from J, the gap between germline ends came to 11 bases. CDR3 size: 13 residues.

The table lists this clonotype with a few counts. The chain combines TRBV6-5 with TRBJ2-5; TRBD1 agrees at 9 bases. The J call may be in error: the DNA end matches TRBJ2-7 better. The CDR3 is 14 residues long. Germline CDR1 reads MNHEY; CDR2 reads SVGAGI. The CDR3 is CASLNRGRFYEQYF. In DNA, the CDR3 is TGTGCCAGCCTAAACAGGGGGCGGTTTTACGAGCAGTACTTC.

The chain combines TRBV7-2 with TRBJ1-1; 7 bases map to TRBD1. Per germline, CDR1 SGHTA and CDR2 FQGNSA. The CDR3 totals 14 residues. The V segment lost 1 base and the J segment 3 bases; nucleotides outside the gene matches: 2. In DNA, the CDR3 is TGTGCCAGCAGCTTAGTAAGGGGGCACACTGAAGCTTTCTTT. This codes for CASSLVRGHTEAFF.

V is TRBV2 and J is TRBJ2-1, with 8 positions matching TRBD2. The V and J ends lost 7 bases and 6 bases, in that order; junction bases with no gene match: 5. Per germline, CDR1 SNHLY and CDR2 FYNNEI. This CDR3 is 13 amino acids long. CDR3 sequence: CASTPSGSNEQFF. Here the CDR3 DNA reads TGTGCCAGCACTCCCAGCGGGAGCAATGAGCAGTTCTTC.